Below, 20 T cell receptor beta chains from the same sample are listed, as sequenced in a study of blood T cells in healthy people across ages. Together with a sample-barcoded 5' primer, a J-beta primer mix was included in a second PCR lasting roughly 6 to 12 cycles. TCRdb passed the 5' RACE reads through MiXCR, listing each CDR3 protein once. The repertoire holds some 890,000 distinct CDR3 sequences, with 25% to 35% as singletons. These data also featured in a second study, about T cells of mothers and their children.

The sequenced sample consisted of blood. The receptors were gathered from a woman in her thirties or forties in good health.

The CDR3 loop reads CASSSIGTGHQPQHF. The DNA of the CDR3 is TGTGCCAGCAGTTCCATTGGGACAGGGCATCAGCCCCAGCATTTT. The rearrangement uses TRBV6-2 or TRBV6-3 and TRBJ1-5; 9 bases map to TRBD1. This CDR3 region has 15 residues. V lost 4 bases and J lost 5; bases outside the gene matches: 6. Germline values: CDR1 MNHEY, CDR2 SVGEGT.

Only a few counts were recorded for this clonotype. The chain employs TRBV20-1 and TRBJ2-4, with D uncertain. Germline CDR1 and CDR2: DFQATT and SNEGSKA (reference sequence). V lost 1 base and J 6 bases, leaving 13 bases between the germline ends. CDR3 length: 14 residues. In DNA form, the CDR3 reads TGCAGTGCTAGAGGACCGAAAGGGTTAAACATTCAGTACTTC. Amino acid sequence: CSARGPKGLNIQYF.

This sequence joins TRBV5-1 and TRBJ1-1; D remains ambiguous. The V gene's germline CDR1 is SGHRS and CDR2 YFSETQ. Trimming removed 0 bases at V and 0 bases at J, with 12 bases between. This CDR3 spans 16 amino acids. The CDR3 loop is CASSLEVATLNTEAFF. DNA of the CDR3: TGCGCCAGCAGCTTGGAAGTCGCGACCTTGAACACTGAAGCTTTCTTT.

The chain links TRBV7-9 to TRBJ1-1, with 7 bases fitting TRBD1. The CDR3 length is 16 residues. The ends lost 8 bases at V and 0 bases at J; junction bases unmatched: 12. Per the germline V gene, CDR1 is SEHNR and CDR2 is FQNEAQ (reference sequence). This chain's CDR3 is CASHGNGGGLNTEAFF. CDR3 coding DNA: TGTGCCAGCCACGGAAATGGAGGGGGCTTGAACACTGAAGCTTTCTTT.

J is TRBJ2-6 and V is TRBV29-1, with a weak D call TRBD1 (5 bases). Germline CDR1 reads SQVTM; CDR2 reads ANQGSEA. V lost 7 bases and J lost 4, with 8 bases in between. The CDR3 consists of 12 residues. The CDR3 nucleotides are TGCAGCGCTTGGACAGGGGCCAACGTCCTGACTTTC. It translates to CSAWTGANVLTF.

As to this clonotype: A clone one base away is much larger, so this may be a read error. The J gene is TRBJ1-2, the V gene TRBV28, with D maybe TRBD1 (6 bases). This CDR3 spans 16 amino acids. Germline CDR1 MDHEN, CDR2 SYDVKM. V lost 6 bases to trimming and J lost 0 bases, with 17 bases between them. DNA for the CDR3: TGTGCCAGCAGCTGGACAGCGGGCGATTCTAACTATGGCTACACCTTC. Protein product: CASSWTAGDSNYGYTF.

CDR3 coding DNA: TGTGCCACCGCCCGCGGGGGGAGGACAGATACGCAGTATTTT. It translates to CATARGGRTDTQYF. This chain uses TRBV7-2 with TRBJ2-3, with 8 positions matching TRBD2. This CDR3 comprises 14 residues. Per the germline V gene, CDR1 is SGHTA and CDR2 is FQGNSA. Unmatched junction bases numbered 9, after V lost 10 bases and J lost 3 bases.

This clonotype was counted at least ten times. This chain joins TRBV5-1 and TRBJ2-4, with D tentatively TRBD1 or TRBD2 (5 bases each). Trimming cost V 3 bases and J 6 bases, with 19 bases left between them. Per the germline V gene, CDR1 is SGHRS and CDR2 is YFSETQ. The CDR3 extends over 16 amino acids. The CDR3 reads CASSWSGTTSRNIQYF. CDR3 coding DNA: TGCGCCAGCAGCTGGTCCGGGACCACCTCCAGAAACATTCAGTACTTC.

Ten or more counts support this clonotype. This chain links TRBV10-3 with TRBJ2-3; no firm D call. The CDR3 totals 11 residues. Trimming removed 10 bases at V and 0 bases at J, with 5 bases between. From germline, CDR1 is ENHRY and CDR2 SYGVKD. This CDR3 reads CATTSTDTQYF. The CDR3, as DNA: TGTGCCACCACCAGCACAGATACGCAGTATTTT.

The chain employs TRBV4-3 and TRBJ2-7; unclear D gene. V lost 8 bases to trimming and J lost 0 bases, with 14 bases between them. The CDR3 consists of 14 residues. Germline-derived CDR1 and CDR2 are LGHNA and YSLEER. CDR3 amino acids: CASQEVGSSYEQYF. In DNA form, the CDR3 reads TGCGCCAGCCAAGAAGTAGGAAGCTCCTACGAGCAGTACTTC.

The genes are TRBV5-1 and TRBJ2-7; no firm D call. Trimming removed 4 bases at V and 0 bases at J, with 14 bases between. This CDR3 contains 15 residues. Germline CDR1 is SGHRS and CDR2 is YFSETQ. In nucleotides, the CDR3 is TGCGCCAGCAGCCCCCTGGAGCAAAGCTCCTACGAGCAGTACTTC. Translated, it gives CASSPLEQSSYEQYF.

This clonotype was seen only a few times. The chain combines TRBV29-1 with TRBJ2-1; 7 bases line up with TRBD2. Looked up from germline, CDR1 is SQVTM and CDR2 is ANQGSEA. The V segment lost 4 bases and the J segment 5 bases; nucleotides outside the gene matches: 8. The CDR3 is made up of 14 amino acids. In DNA, the CDR3 is TGCAGCGTTGGGGGGGGAGCTTTTAACAATGAGCAGTTCTTC. It encodes CSVGGGAFNNEQFF.

The chain uses TRBV7-9 and TRBJ1-4, with 7 bases lining up with TRBD1. CDR1 and CDR2 (germline): SEHNR, FQNEAQ (reference sequence). Trimming removed 6 bases from V and 7 bases from J; junction bases left unmatched: 5. This CDR3 region has 13 residues. The DNA of the CDR3 is TGTGCCAGCAGAACCACAGGGGCTGAAAAACTGTTTTTT. Its translation is CASRTTGAEKLFF.

This clonotype was found many times. J is TRBJ2-7 and V is TRBV6-2 or TRBV6-3; D not resolved. Deletions cut 7 bases from V and 3 bases from J, with 13 bases between. Germline CDR1 MNHEY, CDR2 SVGEGT. The CDR3 runs to 13 residues. CDR3 protein: CASTKIGDYEQYF. Here the CDR3 DNA reads TGTGCCAGCACCAAGATTGGGGACTACGAGCAGTACTTC.

The chain carries TRBV5-5 and TRBJ2-7, with D possibly being TRBD1 or TRBD2 (5 bases each). The CDR3 contains 12 residues. Germline assignment: CDR1 SGHKS and CDR2 YYEKEE (reference sequence). The V and J ends lost 7 bases and 3 bases respectively, with 11 bases between them. The CDR3 sequence: CASGGSHYEQYF. In nucleotides, the CDR3 is TGTGCCAGCGGGGGTTCCCACTACGAGCAGTACTTC.

A few counts support this clonotype. This chain connects TRBV7-9 to TRBJ2-7; D is unresolved. The V end was cut by 3 bases, the J end by 5 bases, with 11 bases between. This CDR3 is built from 13 residues. CDR1 SEHNR and CDR2 FQNEAQ come from the germline V gene (reference sequence). This CDR3 is CASSFLVTHEQYF. The DNA for the CDR3 is TGTGCCAGCAGCTTCTTGGTAACCCACGAGCAGTACTTC.

J is TRBJ2-5 and V is TRBV27; the D gene could be TRBD1 or TRBD2 (5 bases each). The germline gives CDR1 MNHEY, CDR2 SMNVEV (reference sequence). This CDR3 is 15 amino acids long. V was trimmed by 6 bases and J by 11 bases, leaving 25 bases between them. CDR3 in amino acids: CASSSTPEGIGEQYF. Here the CDR3 DNA reads TGTGCCAGCAGCTCCACCCCCGAGGGGATCGGTGAGCAGTACTTC.

The gene calls are TRBV10-3 and TRBJ1-5; 8 nucleotides line up with TRBD1. After removal of 9 bases from V and 4 bases from J, the junction contained 8 bases not matched to a gene. Germline V CDR1 and CDR2: ENHRY, SYGVKD. CDR3 length: 14 residues. The CDR3 loop is CAISQGAENQPQHF. The CDR3 bases are TGTGCCATTTCCCAGGGGGCAGAGAATCAGCCCCAGCATTTT.

This clonotype was seen a handful of times. The CDR3 is CASSSGGKRNYGYTF. CDR3 DNA sequence: TGTGCCAGCAGTTCGGGGGGCAAGAGGAACTATGGCTACACCTTC. This chain uses TRBV27 with TRBJ1-2, with D possibly matching TRBD1 (6 bases). The CDR3 is 15 amino acids. Germline V CDR1 and CDR2: MNHEY, SMNVEV (reference sequence). Trimming left V 4 bases short and J 2 bases short, with 14 bases between.

This clonotype was counted only a few times. The V gene is TRBV4-1, the J gene TRBJ2-7; D not certain. The germline CDR1 and CDR2 sequences are MGHRA and YSYEKL. The CDR3 length is 19 residues. The V end was cut by 1 base, the J end by 7 bases, with 29 bases between. The CDR3 loop reads CASSQVSTVARVGSREQYF. For the CDR3, the DNA is TGCGCCAGCAGCCAAGTCTCCACGGTGGCAAGGGTAGGTTCTCGGGAGCAGTACTTC.